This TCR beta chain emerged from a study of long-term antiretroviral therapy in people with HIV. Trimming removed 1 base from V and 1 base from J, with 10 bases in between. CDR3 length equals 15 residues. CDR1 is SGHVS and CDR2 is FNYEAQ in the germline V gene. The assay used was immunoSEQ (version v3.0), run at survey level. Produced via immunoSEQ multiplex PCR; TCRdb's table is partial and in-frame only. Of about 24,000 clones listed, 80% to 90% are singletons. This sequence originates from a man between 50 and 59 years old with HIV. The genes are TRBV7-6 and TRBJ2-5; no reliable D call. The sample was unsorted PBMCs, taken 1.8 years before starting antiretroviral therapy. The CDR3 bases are TGTGCCAGCAGCTTAGACGCCGGTATCCAAGAGACCCAGTACTTC. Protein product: CASSLDAGIQETQYF.